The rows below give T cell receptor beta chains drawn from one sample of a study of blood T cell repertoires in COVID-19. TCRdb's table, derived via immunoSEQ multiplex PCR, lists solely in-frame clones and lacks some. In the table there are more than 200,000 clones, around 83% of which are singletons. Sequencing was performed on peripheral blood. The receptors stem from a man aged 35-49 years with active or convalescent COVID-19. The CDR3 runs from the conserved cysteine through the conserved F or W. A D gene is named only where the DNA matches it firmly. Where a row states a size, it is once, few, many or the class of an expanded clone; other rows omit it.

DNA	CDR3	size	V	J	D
TGTGCCAGCAGCAAGTGGACTAACACAGATACGCAGTATTTT	CASSKWTNTDTQYF	once	TRBV5-4	TRBJ2-3	NA
TGTGCCACCAGTGACACTGGCCCCCGGGGTATCAATCAGCCCCAGCATTTT	CATSDTGPRGINQPQHF	NA	TRBV24-1	TRBJ1-5	NA
TGTGCCAGCAGCCAAGAAGGAGGGAGGACAGGGCTATCTGGAAACACCATATATTTT	CASSQEGGRTGLSGNTIYF	NA	TRBV4-2	TRBJ1-3	TRBD1
TGTGCCAGTAGTTTAAGGCCAACAGGGGTTACCTCGATTGGTGGTGGTAGACTGTTTTTT	CASSLRPTGVTSIGGGRLFF	NA	TRBV19	TRBJ1-4	TRBD1
TGTGCCTGGAGCCCTCGGGGAAATCAGCCCCAGCATTTT	CAWSPRGNQPQHF	NA	TRBV30	TRBJ1-5	NA
TGCGCCAGCAGCTCGGGACAGGACACAGATACGCAGTATTTT	CASSSGQDTDTQYF	NA	TRBV5-1	TRBJ2-3	TRBD1
TGTGCCAGCAGCATGTCAGTGGCTGGAAACACCATATATTTT	CASSMSVAGNTIYF	NA	TRBV9	TRBJ1-3	NA
TGCGCCAGCAGCTTGTATCAGGGCCTCCAAGAGACCCAGTACTTC	CASSLYQGLQETQYF	NA	TRBV5-1	TRBJ2-5	NA
TGTGCCAGCAGCCCCGACAGGGGGAGAGGGAACTATGGCTACACCTTC	CASSPDRGRGNYGYTF	NA	TRBV7-9	TRBJ1-2	TRBD1
TGTGCCAGCAGCCCAACAGGGGTGAGAGGCTACACCTTC	CASSPTGVRGYTF	NA	TRBV6-2/TRBV6-3	TRBJ1-2	TRBD1
TGTGCCAGCAGACCCAGGACAGGGGTTGGAAACACCATATATTTT	CASRPRTGVGNTIYF	NA	TRBV11-3	TRBJ1-3	TRBD1
TGTGCCAGCAGCCTAAATTACGAGCAGTACTTC	CASSLNYEQYF	NA	TRBV14	TRBJ2-7	NA
TGTGCCAGCAGCCTTAGACTAGCGGGGGCCACAGATACGCAGTATTTT	CASSLRLAGATDTQYF	few	TRBV9	TRBJ2-3	TRBD2
TGTGCCAGCAGCCTAAATTACTTTTTAGATGAGCAGTTCTTC	CASSLNYFLDEQFF	once	TRBV13	TRBJ2-1	NA
TGTGCCAGCAGCTCCCGATACAGGGAAAATTCACCCCTCCACTTT	CASSSRYRENSPLHF	NA	TRBV11-2	TRBJ1-6	NA
TGTGCCAGTAGTATCAGGGCCAATCAGCCCCAGCATTTT	CASSIRANQPQHF	NA	TRBV19	TRBJ1-5	NA
TGTGCCAGCAGCCCGCGAGGGGGCGTCGGTGAAGCTTTCTTT	CASSPRGGVGEAFF	NA	TRBV7-2	TRBJ1-1	TRBD1
TGTGCCAGCAGCGTAGAATCTGGTCCCACGGATGAGCAGTTCTTC	CASSVESGPTDEQFF	NA	TRBV9	TRBJ2-1	NA
TGTGCCACCAGTGGGGCCCTCGGGACAGAGAACTATGGCTACACCTTC	CATSGALGTENYGYTF	NA	TRBV24-1	TRBJ1-2	TRBD1
TGTGCCATCAGGCCGGGACAGGGGGCTGCGACTGAAGCTTTCTTT	CAIRPGQGAATEAFF	few	TRBV10-3	TRBJ1-1	TRBD1
TGTGCCAGCAGCTACCGTCCAAGCGGGAGCCAAGAGACCCAGTACTTC	CASSYRPSGSQETQYF	NA	TRBV7-6	TRBJ2-5	TRBD2
TGTGCCAGCAGCTTAGGGACAGTTTCCTACGAGCAGTACTTC	CASSLGTVSYEQYF	NA	TRBV7-6	TRBJ2-7	NA
TGTGCCAGCTCCCCCATAGACCCGGGGTCTGGGGCCAACGTCCTGACTTTC	CASSPIDPGSGANVLTF	NA	TRBV18	TRBJ2-6	NA
TGTGCCACCAGTTTAGGGGGGGCTCGGGATGGCTACACCTTC	CATSLGGARDGYTF	NA	TRBV24-1	TRBJ1-2	NA
TGTGCCAGCAGCTTAGCGGGACTGGGGCCCCAGCATTTT	CASSLAGLGPQHF	NA	TRBV7-9	TRBJ1-5	NA
TGTGCCAGCAGCAGGACCGGGGTCCAGCCCCAGCATTTT	CASSRTGVQPQHF	NA	TRBV12-3/TRBV12-4	TRBJ1-5	NA
TGTGCCAGCAGCGTAGGGCACGAGGGTAGTTGGGATACGCAGTATTTT	CASSVGHEGSWDTQYF	NA	TRBV9	TRBJ2-3	NA
TGTGCCCCCGGGGGTACGAACACCGGGGAGCTGTTTTTT	CAPGGTNTGELFF	NA	TRBV7-9	TRBJ2-2	NA
TGTGCCAGCAGTTTACTAGCGGGAGGGAGAGGGACAGATACGCAGTATTTT	CASSLLAGGRGTDTQYF	few	TRBV28	TRBJ2-3	TRBD2